What follows describes a single T cell receptor (beta chain). Trimming at V came to 1 base and at J to 7 bases, leaving 5 bases not matched to a gene. The CDR3 is made up of 15 amino acids. CDR1 SGDLS and CDR2 YYNGEE come from the germline V gene. This entry comes from a study of early T cells in non-severe SARS-CoV-2 infection. Study in general: Sequencing used unsorted whole-blood bulk RNA, so chains lack pairing.

TCRdb fed the 5' RACE reads into MiXCR, producing one record per CDR3 protein. The repertoire holds fewer than 60,000 distinct CDR3 sequences, with roughly 8.8% as singletons. The chain links TRBV9 to TRBJ2-1; TRBD1 matches 10 bases. The sample taken for sequencing was whole blood. The TCR was taken from an adult who was a healthcare worker with PCR-confirmed SARS-CoV-2 infection or an uninfected control (not recorded which). CDR3 nucleotide sequence: TGTGCCAGCAGCGTACGACAGGGGGCTTTGAATGAGCAGTTCTTC. This encodes CASSVRQGALNEQFF.